This TCR beta chain was observed in a study of T-cell memory formation after mild COVID-19. Study findings and constraints: Mostly located in CM and EM were contracting CD4+ clones, with contracting CD8+ clones located in EMRA. There were some responding clones in pre-infection memory, which suggested that cross-reactive memory had joined.

TCRdb re-derived calls from the 5' RACE reads in MiXCR, one entry per CDR3 protein. In the table there are tens of thousands of distinct CDR3 sequences, roughly 7.2% of which are singletons. This clonotype was counted between two and nine times. Antigen specificity is unknown. The TCR originated in an adult who had mild COVID-19 (a few samples of this study predate the infection). Cell type and time point are not known. Sequencing input: PBMCs or a T cell subset sorted from them (not recorded which).

CDR3 region: CASSWAGTGELFF. Written as DNA, the CDR3 is TGTGCCAGCAGCTGGGCCGGCACCGGGGAGCTGTTTTTT. The chain employs TRBV5-6 and TRBJ2-2; D ambiguous. Germline CDR1 is SGHDT and CDR2 is YYEEEE. The CDR3 has 13 residues. The V and J ends lost 3 bases and 4 bases respectively, with 7 bases between them.